The clone carrying this T cell receptor beta chain has only a few counts. These data belong to a study of T cells after yellow fever vaccination. The CDR3 runs 15 residues. Germline V gene sequence: CDR1 DFQATT, CDR2 SNEGSKA (reference sequence). V shed 5 bases and J 4 bases; nucleotides not matched to a gene: 10. TCRdb recomputed calls from the 5' RACE reads with MiXCR, one row per CDR3 protein. The sample holds hundreds of thousands of distinct CDR3 sequences; roughly an eighth are singletons and the top ten take just under 15%. The chain couples TRBV20-1 to TRBJ2-1; 8 bases map to TRBD2. The receptor was derived from a man aged 25-40 years who received the YFV17D yellow fever vaccine. This material consisted of PBMCs, taken on the day of the yellow fever booster vaccination. CDR3 sequence: CSAYLSGKSYNEQFF. Written as DNA, the CDR3 is TGCAGTGCTTATCTTAGCGGGAAATCGTACAATGAGCAGTTCTTC.